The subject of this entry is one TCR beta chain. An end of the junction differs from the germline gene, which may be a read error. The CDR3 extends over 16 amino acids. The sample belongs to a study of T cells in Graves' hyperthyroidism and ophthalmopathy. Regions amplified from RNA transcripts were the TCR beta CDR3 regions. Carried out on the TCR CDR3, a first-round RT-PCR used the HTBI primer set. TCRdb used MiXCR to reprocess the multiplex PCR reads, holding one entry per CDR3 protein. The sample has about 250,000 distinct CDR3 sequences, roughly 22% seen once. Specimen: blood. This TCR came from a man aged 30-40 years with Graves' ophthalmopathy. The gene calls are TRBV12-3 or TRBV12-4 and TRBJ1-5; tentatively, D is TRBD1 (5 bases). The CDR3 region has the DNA TGTGCTAGCAGTTTAGATAGGGGAGGTAGCAATCAGCCCCAGCATTTT. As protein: CASSLDRGGSNQPQHF.